This is a list of T cell receptor beta chains from one sample in a study of blood T cell repertoires in COVID-19. TCRdb's table, derived via immunoSEQ multiplex PCR, lists solely in-frame clones and lacks some. The data hold 150,000 to 200,000 clones, with approximately 90% observed a single time. The specimen sequenced was peripheral blood. These receptors originate from a woman over 75 in a cohort sampled during active or convalescent COVID-19. Each CDR3 is given with its conserved first and last residue. A D gene is named only where the DNA matches it firmly. Only some rows state a clone size, as once, few, many or a class for expanded clones.

j_call d_call clone_size v_call cdr3_aa cdr3_nt
TRBJ2-7 NA NA TRBV28 CASSSVDSLPYEQYF TGTGCCAGCAGTTCGGTGGACTCTCTACCTTACGAGCAGTACTTC
TRBJ1-5 NA NA TRBV6-2/TRBV6-3 CASSYSNQGSQHF TGTGCCAGCAGTTACTCGAACCAGGGGTCCCAGCATTTT
TRBJ2-7 TRBD1 NA TRBV12-3/TRBV12-4 CASSTQGVAEQYF TGTGCCAGCAGCACACAGGGGGTAGCCGAGCAGTACTTC
TRBJ1-2 TRBD1 once TRBV30 CAWNDRGEGYTF TGTGCCTGGAACGACAGGGGAGAAGGCTACACCTTC
TRBJ1-6 TRBD1 NA TRBV30 CAWRDRGSYNSPLHF TGTGCCTGGCGGGACAGGGGCTCCTATAATTCACCCCTCCACTTT
TRBJ2-7 NA NA TRBV7-2 CASSPSWAASSYEQYF TGTGCCAGCAGCCCTTCGTGGGCAGCCAGCTCCTACGAGCAGTACTTC
TRBJ2-6 TRBD1 NA TRBV30 CAWSRGTGSSGANVLTF TGTGCCTGGAGTCGCGGGACAGGGTCTTCTGGGGCCAACGTCCTGACTTTC
TRBJ2-7 NA NA TRBV28 CATTKGDSYEQYF TGTGCCACCACTAAGGGAGACTCCTACGAGCAGTACTTC
TRBJ2-5 TRBD1 NA TRBV5-8 CASSPETGGTLKTQYF TGTGCCAGCAGCCCCGAGACAGGGGGTACGCTCAAGACCCAGTACTTC
TRBJ1-2 TRBD1 NA TRBV27 CAIWGQGGGYTF TGTGCCATTTGGGGACAGGGGGGTGGCTACACCTTC
TRBJ2-7 NA NA TRBV5-1 CASTSLSYEQYF TGCGCCAGCACTTCCCTTTCGTACGAGCAGTACTTC
TRBJ2-7 NA NA TRBV6-6 CASSYSQGSYEQYF TGTGCCAGCAGTTACTCGCAGGGCTCCTACGAGCAGTACTTC
TRBJ1-2 TRBD1 NA TRBV5-1 CASSLEAGGYGYTF TGCGCCAGCAGCTTGGAGGCAGGGGGTTATGGCTACACCTTC
TRBJ2-5 NA NA TRBV18 CASSPGTQETQYF TGTGCCAGCTCACCAGGGACACAAGAGACCCAGTACTTC
TRBJ1-2 NA NA TRBV6-5 CASSYSRAGRGYTF TGTGCCAGCAGTTACTCGAGGGCTGGGAGAGGCTACACCTTC
TRBJ2-1 TRBD2 NA TRBV19 CASSSLLAGNRNEQFF TGTGCCAGCTCCTCCCTGCTAGCGGGAAACCGGAATGAGCAGTTCTTC
TRBJ1-3 NA once TRBV12-3/TRBV12-4 CASGTGGNTIYF TGTGCCAGCGGTACAGGGGGAAACACCATATATTTT
TRBJ1-2 NA NA TRBV28 CATMGLSGGYTF TGTGCCACCATGGGCCTTTCTGGTGGCTACACCTTC
TRBJ2-7 TRBD2 few TRBV4-1 CASSQDRAGGVSYEQYF TGCGCCAGCAGCCAAGATCGGGCGGGGGGTGTGAGCTACGAGCAGTACTTC
TRBJ1-1 NA NA TRBV7-7 CASSLEIRTVNTEAFF TGTGCTAGCAGCTTAGAAATTAGAACAGTCAACACTGAAGCTTTCTTT
TRBJ2-1 NA NA TRBV11-2 CASSSNGKLGETIF TGTGCCAGCAGCTCTAACGGGAAACTGGGAGAGACGATCTTC
TRBJ2-5 NA NA TRBV15 CATSRGMDSQETQYF TGTGCCACCAGCAGAGGGATGGACAGTCAAGAGACCCAGTACTTC
TRBJ1-4 NA NA TRBV5-1 CASSLLRGSNEKLFF TGCGCCAGCAGCTTGCTCCGGGGATCTAATGAAAAACTGTTTTTT
TRBJ1-2 NA NA TRBV30 CAWSEETEAPYGYTF TGTGCCTGGAGTGAAGAGACCGAGGCTCCCTATGGCTACACCTTC
TRBJ1-5 NA NA TRBV7-9 CASSLATANQPQHF TGTGCCAGCAGCTTGGCGACAGCTAATCAGCCCCAGCATTTT
TRBJ2-7 NA NA TRBV18 CASSPQQIRDGLSYEQYF TGTGCCAGCTCACCACAACAGATTAGGGACGGACTATCCTACGAGCAGTACTTC
TRBJ2-1 TRBD2 NA TRBV28 CASGGGSYNEQFF TGTGCCAGCGGGGGGGGCTCCTACAATGAGCAGTTCTTC
TRBJ2-1 TRBD1 NA TRBV7-9 CASSGGQRGHNEQFF TGTGCCAGCAGCGGGGGACAGAGGGGGCACAATGAGCAGTTCTTC
TRBJ1-1 NA NA TRBV19 CASSIFGGIGTEAFF TGTGCCAGTAGTATTTTTGGAGGGATCGGCACTGAAGCTTTCTTT
TRBJ2-5 NA NA TRBV3-1/TRBV3-2 CASSHGGKETQYF TGTGCCAGCAGCCATGGTGGCAAAGAGACCCAGTACTTC
TRBJ1-2 TRBD1 NA TRBV5-6 CASSPRAGGPLGYGYTF TGTGCCAGCAGCCCAAGGGCAGGGGGCCCGTTAGGCTATGGCTACACCTTC
TRBJ2-1 TRBD1 NA TRBV7-7 CASSLGTGTNEQFF TGTGCTAGCAGCTTAGGGACAGGGACTAATGAGCAGTTCTTC
TRBJ2-3 NA NA TRBV6-6 CASTPLGGTDTQYF TGTGCCAGCACCCCCCTCGGAGGGACAGATACGCAGTATTTT
TRBJ2-5 NA NA TRBV2 CASKNIETQYF TGTGCCAGTAAAAATATAGAGACCCAGTACTTC
TRBJ1-2 TRBD1 NA TRBV29-1 CSVRMTGDGGYTF TGCAGCGTGCGGATGACAGGGGATGGTGGCTACACCTTC
TRBJ1-2 TRBD1 NA TRBV19 CASSTDRGGYTF TGTGCCAGTAGTACAGACAGGGGCGGCTACACCTTC
TRBJ1-4 NA NA TRBV9 CASSVGNEGNEKLFF TGTGCCAGCAGCGTAGGCAATGAGGGTAATGAAAAACTGTTTTTT
TRBJ2-7 NA few TRBV11-3 CASSRVDIFEQYF TGTGCCAGCAGCCGCGTGGACATTTTCGAGCAGTACTTC
TRBJ2-5 TRBD1 NA TRBV5-1 CASSPQGQETQYF TGCGCCAGCAGTCCACAGGGACAGGAGACCCAGTACTTC
TRBJ2-1 NA NA TRBV6-5 CASRGTGNPLGGQFF TGTGCCAGCAGAGGGACCGGGAACCCTTTGGGGGGGCAGTTCTTC
TRBJ1-6 NA NA TRBV6-6 CASSRDRLSSYNSPLHF TGTGCCAGCAGTCGCGACAGGTTAAGCTCCTATAATTCACCCCTCCACTTT
TRBJ2-1 TRBD2 once TRBV15 CATSRGGTSAYNEQFF TGTGCCACCAGCAGAGGAGGGACTAGCGCTTACAATGAGCAGTTCTTC
TRBJ1-3 NA NA TRBV3-1/TRBV3-2 CASSPLAGARGNTIYF TGTGCCAGCAGTCCCTTGGCGGGGGCGAGAGGAAACACCATATATTTT
TRBJ2-7 NA NA TRBV6-2/TRBV6-3 CASSYPKWRTYEQYF TGTGCCAGCAGTTATCCGAAGTGGAGAACCTACGAGCAGTACTTC
TRBJ2-5 NA NA TRBV18 CASSPPRWLQETQYF TGTGCCAGCTCACCACCTAGATGGTTGCAAGAGACCCAGTACTTC
TRBJ2-2 TRBD1 NA TRBV10-3 CAISPGTGLAGELFF TGTGCCATCAGTCCCGGGACAGGGCTCGCCGGGGAGCTGTTTTTT
TRBJ1-4 TRBD1 NA TRBV29-1 CSVEITGGEKLFF TGCAGCGTTGAAATCACAGGGGGAGAAAAACTGTTTTTT
TRBJ2-1 NA NA TRBV12-1 CASRPCRDRDYNEQFF TGTGCCAGCAGGCCATGCCGGGACAGAGACTACAATGAGCAGTTCTTC
TRBJ2-4 TRBD2 NA TRBV18 CASSPGGAKNIQYF TGTGCCAGCTCTCCCGGGGGGGCCAAAAACATTCAGTACTTC
TRBJ1-3 NA few TRBV19 CASSIRDSGNTIYF TGTGCCAGTAGTATTCGGGACTCTGGAAACACCATATATTTT
TRBJ2-2 TRBD1 NA TRBV7-2 CASSLRGQGTGELFF TGTGCCAGCAGCCTCCGGGGACAGGGAACCGGGGAGCTGTTTTTT
TRBJ1-1 TRBD1 NA TRBV15 CATSRAHRGRLRVTEAFF TGTGCCACCAGCAGAGCCCACAGGGGGCGGCTGAGGGTCACTGAAGCTTTCTTT
TRBJ2-7 TRBD1 NA TRBV7-8 CASSVKPGQGPYEQYF TGTGCCAGCAGCGTTAAGCCGGGACAGGGCCCCTACGAGCAGTACTTC
TRBJ2-2 NA NA TRBV9 CASSAEGYAGRVTTGELFF TGTGCCAGCAGCGCAGAGGGTTACGCCGGAAGGGTTACTACCGGGGAGCTGTTTTTT